Reported below is one T cell receptor (beta chain). What it binds is not known. The germline gene is not matched at one end of the junction; a read error may be the cause. This sample stems from a study of OX40 agonist ivuxolimab in advanced cancers. As for the study in general: From 23 to 79 years was the age range, with a mean of about 56 years, and about 78% were male. Study conclusions and caveats: On average, a greater number of expanded clones characterised CD8+ T cells relative to CD4+.

Some clones are missing from TCRdb's copy, which holds only in-frame ones; the method was immunoSEQ multiplex PCR. The sample has about 94,000 clones; around 91% are singletons. There are 12 residues in the CDR3. CDR1 is SGHTA, CDR2 FQGNSA, per germline. Sequencing used CD4+ or CD8+ T cells sorted from blood, obtained in a trial of the OX40 agonist ivuxolimab. The chain is built from TRBV7-2 and TRBJ2-2; D remains unclear. The clonotype was recovered from an adult with an advanced solid tumor such as melanoma, head and neck, liver or kidney cancer. The CDR3 sequence is CASSLNAGELFF. Written as DNA, the CDR3 is TGTGCCAGCAGCTTGAACGCCGGGGAGCTGTTTTTT.